The 28 T cell receptor beta chains below all came from one sample that was sequenced in a study of regulatory T cells in long-lasting Graves disease (dated by TCRdb to the early 2020s). The library was prepared using multiplex PCR. This sample was sequenced with an Illumina HiSeq 4000. iRepertoire HTBI primers and Arm-PCR amplification of CDR3 regions were used to construct TCR beta libraries. The public reads were quality trimmed at Q25 with fastp and then assembled into clones with MiXCR by TCRdb, keeping productive beta chains. Each record represents a unique CDR3 protein, reported with the most common genes and DNA among its rows. Here the sample has 700,000 or so distinct CDR3 sequences; about 30% occur a single time. The leading ten clones occupy about two fifths of the sample. The time point label here, explained by the study, means: persistent/refractory GD, antithyroid drugs over 5 years with positive TRAb. RNA was extracted from PBMCs in TRIzol for both TCR sequencing and RNA sequencing.

The sample here was peripheral blood mononuclear cells (PBMCs), taken when the disease was refractory, from a patient treated with antithyroid drugs. These receptors were collected from a female donor with Graves disease.

A few counts support this clonotype. V usage is TRBV2 and J usage is TRBJ1-5; D unresolved. Trimming removed 6 bases from V and 6 bases from J, with 15 bases in between. Looked up from germline, CDR1 is SNHLY and CDR2 is FYNNEI. The CDR3 spans 14 residues. CDR3 bases: TGTGCCAGCAGAATGGAAGTCCAATTTCAGCCCCAGCATTTT. Translation gives CASRMEVQFQPQHF. Combining the CDR3 with reference TRBV2 and TRBJ1-5 gives the whole variable domain EPEVTQTPSHQVTQMGQEVILRCVPISNHLYFYWYRQILGQKVEFLVSFYNNEISEKSEIFDDQFSVERPDGSNFTLKIRSTKLEDSAMYFCASRMEVQFQPQHFGDGTRLSIL.

The gene calls are TRBV6-1 and TRBJ1-5; the D gene is possibly TRBD1 (5 bases). CDR1 is MNHNS and CDR2 is SASEGT in the germline V gene. This CDR3 region has 15 residues. Trimming took 6 bases from V and 4 from J, leaving 16 bases between them. CDR3 coding DNA: TGTGCCAGCAGCCCCAGAGACAGCTTAAATCAGCCCCAGCATTTT. This sequence encodes CASSPRDSLNQPQHF.

This chain uses TRBV30 with TRBJ1-2, with D possibly matching TRBD1 (6 bases). V was trimmed by 3 bases and J by 7 bases, leaving 18 bases between them. The CDR3 loop spans 14 amino acids. The germline V gene encodes CDR1 GTSNPN and CDR2 SVGIG (reference sequence). CDR3 residues: CAWSLRGPKGGYTF. The DNA for the CDR3 is TGTGCCTGGAGCTTACGGGGGCCGAAGGGTGGCTACACCTTC.

The CDR3 reads CASSESRATLQETQYF. In DNA form, the CDR3 reads TGCGCCAGCAGTGAGTCGAGGGCTACCCTCCAAGAGACCCAGTACTTC. The chain couples TRBV10-2 to TRBJ2-5; possibly TRBD2 for D (5 bases). V was pared by 0 bases and J by 1 base, with 12 bases between. Germline V gene lookup returns CDR1 WSHSY and CDR2 SAAADI. This CDR3 has 16 residues.

This clonotype was seen only a few times. The chain links TRBV5-1 to TRBJ1-1; D perhaps matches TRBD1 (6 bases). The CDR3 contains 17 residues. The germline V gene has CDR1 SGHRS and CDR2 YFSETQ. Trimming left V 4 bases short and J 0 bases short, with 19 bases between. CDR3: CASSQETGTGMNTEAFF. The CDR3 bases are TGCGCCAGCAGCCAAGAGACAGGAACCGGCATGAACACTGAAGCTTTCTTT.

This chain joins TRBV12-3 or TRBV12-4 and TRBJ1-1, with 7 bases that match TRBD1. This CDR3 region has 14 residues. V was clipped by 7 bases and J by 10 bases; unmatched bases: 15. CDR3: CASKPTRQGSGAFF. The CDR3 region has the DNA TGTGCCAGCAAGCCAACCCGACAGGGTTCGGGAGCTTTCTTT.

V is TRBV28 and J is TRBJ2-5, with unresolved D. The CDR3 spans 16 residues. The germline CDR1 and CDR2 sequences are MDHEN and SYDVKM. Trimming shortened V by 7 bases and J by 5 bases, and 23 bases separated the two germline ends. The CDR3 sequence is CASNLAERRSMETQYF. The CDR3 region has the DNA TGTGCCAGCAATCTCGCCGAGAGACGATCAATGGAGACCCAGTACTTC.

This chain joins TRBV10-3 and TRBJ1-4, with D possibly TRBD1 on 5 matching bases. The CDR3 sequence is 16 residues long. Looked up from germline, CDR1 is ENHRY and CDR2 is SYGVKD. The germline V and J ends were trimmed by 0 bases and 2 bases, with 10 bases remaining between them. CDR3 in DNA: TGTGCCATCAGTGAGTCGGCGGGGGGGACTAATGAAAAACTGTTTTTT. Amino acid sequence: CAISESAGGTNEKLFF.

This clonotype has more than one count but fewer than ten. This chain links TRBV10-1 with TRBJ2-4, with D tentatively TRBD2 (5 bases). The V and J ends lost 3 bases and 0 bases respectively, with 15 bases between them. Germline CDR1 and CDR2: WNHNN and SYGVQD (reference sequence). The CDR3 sequence is 17 residues long. This CDR3 is CASSDLASGLAKNIQYF. CDR3 in DNA: TGCGCCAGCAGTGACCTTGCTTCAGGACTAGCCAAAAACATTCAGTACTTC.

To note about this clonotype: One end of the junction does not line up with germline, which may come from a read error. The rearrangement joins TRBV5-6 to TRBJ2-7; the match to TRBD1 covers 7 bases. The CDR3 extends over 13 amino acids. Germline lookup yields CDR1 SGHDT and CDR2 YYEEEE. In DNA form, the CDR3 reads TGTGCCATCAGCACCGGGACAGTTTTCGAGCAGTACTTC. It translates to CAISTGTVFEQYF.

In the case of this clonotype: A single base separates this from a much larger clone, so it may be a read error. The chain recombines TRBV6-1 with TRBJ1-6, with unresolved D. The ends were cut back, 1 base at V and 7 bases at J, with 5 bases in the middle. Per the germline V gene, CDR1 is MNHNS and CDR2 is SASEGT. CDR3 length: 13 residues. As DNA, the CDR3 is TGTGCCAGCAGTGAAGTGGCCAATTCACCCCTCCACTTT. Its translation is CASSEVANSPLHF.

Only a few counts were recorded for this clonotype. The rearrangement joins TRBV12-3 or TRBV12-4 to TRBJ1-5; unclear D gene. The CDR3 contains 14 residues. Between the trimmed V and J ends, which lost 5 bases and 5 bases, there was a span of 13 bases. CDR3 protein: CASSGRHGHQPQHF. The CDR3 DNA follows: TGTGCCAGCAGTGGGCGGCATGGACATCAGCCCCAGCATTTT.

The chain couples TRBV18 to TRBJ2-2; D gene unclear. CDR1 KGHSH and CDR2 LQKENI come from the germline V gene. The V end lost 2 bases, the J end lost 8 bases, and 12 bases lay between the germline ends. The CDR3 extends over 14 amino acids. DNA for the CDR3: TGTGCCAGCTCACCAGAGGCAACCCCGGGGGAGCTGTTTTTT. This translates into CASSPEATPGELFF.

The genes are TRBV5-1 and TRBJ2-2; unclear D gene. This CDR3 region has 15 residues. The germline CDR1 and CDR2 sequences are SGHRS and YFSETQ. With 4 bases removed from V and 6 bases from J, the gap between germline ends came to 16 bases. DNA for the CDR3: TGCGCCAGCAGCCCAGACTTAACCAGGCCCGGGGAGCTGTTTTTT. Protein product: CASSPDLTRPGELFF.

The CDR3, as DNA: TGTGCCAGCAGTGAAACAGGGTTCGTTAACACTGAAGCTTTCTTT. Protein sequence: CASSETGFVNTEAFF. This chain joins TRBV25-1 and TRBJ1-1; a weak D match, TRBD1 (6 bases). The V and J ends lost 2 bases and 2 bases respectively, with 12 bases between them. This CDR3 has 15 residues. The germline gives CDR1 MGHDK, CDR2 SYGVNS.

This clonotype was detected only a few times. The chain is built from TRBV7-9 and TRBJ2-7; D is unclear. The CDR3 spans 15 residues. CDR1 is SEHNR and CDR2 is FQNEAQ in the germline V gene (reference sequence). The V gene lost 5 bases and the J gene lost 0 bases, with 14 bases spanning the gap. CDR3 DNA sequence: TGTGCCAGCAGCCGGAGCAGCCAGCGCTCCTACGAGCAGTACTTC. Amino acids: CASSRSSQRSYEQYF. The variable domain in full, with the rest retrieved from reference TRBV7-9 and TRBJ2-7, is DTGVSQNPRHKITKRGQNVTFRCDPISEHNRLYWYRQTLGQGPEFLTYFQNEAQLEKSRLLSDRFSAERPKGSFSTLEIQRTEQGDSAMYLCASSRSSQRSYEQYFGPGTRLTVT.

The chain is built from TRBV7-9 and TRBJ2-5; 7 bases fit TRBD2. The CDR3 contains 14 residues. CDR1 and CDR2 from the germline V gene are SEHNR and FQNEAQ (reference sequence). The V and J ends lost 4 bases and 4 bases, in that order; junction bases with no gene match: 6. This CDR3 reads CASSSRGRAETQYF. The CDR3 DNA follows: TGTGCCAGCAGCTCGAGAGGGAGGGCAGAGACCCAGTACTTC.

Many counts were recorded for this clonotype. This chain uses TRBV10-3 with TRBJ1-2; no definite D call. CDR1 is ENHRY, CDR2 SYGVKD, per germline. V was trimmed by 6 bases and J by 0 bases, leaving 8 bases between them. This CDR3 spans 13 amino acids. The CDR3 here is CAIRAAANYGYTF. CDR3 nucleotide sequence: TGTGCCATCAGGGCAGCCGCTAACTATGGCTACACCTTC.

V is TRBV19 and J is TRBJ2-7; a possible D gene is TRBD2 (6 bases). CDR1 and CDR2 from the germline V gene are LNHDA and SQIVND (reference sequence). V was shortened by 7 bases and J by 5 bases, with 15 bases between the two germline ends. This CDR3 region has 13 residues. DNA for the CDR3: TGTGCCAGTAATGCGGAGGGATCCCACGAGCAGTACTTC. This codes for CASNAEGSHEQYF. Filled out from reference TRBV19 and TRBJ2-7, the complete variable domain reads DGGITQSPKYLFRKEGQNVTLSCEQNLNHDAMYWYRQDPGQGLRLIYYSQIVNDFQKGDIAEGYSVSREKKESFPLTVTSAQKNPTAFYLCASNAEGSHEQYFGPGTRLTVT.

The chain links TRBV10-3 to TRBJ2-5; the match to TRBD1 covers 7 bases. The CDR3 loop spans 12 amino acids. With 5 bases clipped from V and 5 bases from J, the junction kept 2 bases outside the gene matches. The germline V gene encodes CDR1 ENHRY and CDR2 SYGVKD. Here the CDR3 reads CAISMDRETQYF. The DNA for the CDR3 is TGTGCCATCAGTATGGACAGGGAGACCCAGTACTTC.

This sequence joins TRBV5-1 and TRBJ1-4; weak D call: TRBD1 (6 bases). The V and J ends lost 4 bases and 5 bases respectively, with 9 bases between them. The CDR3 sequence is 13 residues long. Germline-derived CDR1 and CDR2 are SGHRS and YFSETQ. The CDR3 sequence: CASSGGQNEKLFF. CDR3 DNA sequence: TGCGCCAGCAGCGGAGGACAGAATGAAAAACTGTTTTTT. The full variable domain, with the rest looked up from reference TRBV5-1 and TRBJ1-4, is KAGVTQTPRYLIKTRGQQVTLSCSPISGHRSVSWYQQTPGQGLQFLFEYFSETQRNKGNFPGRFSGRQFSNSRSEMNVSTLELGDSALYLCASSGGQNEKLFFGSGTQLSVL.

The table lists this clonotype with a few counts. The chain combines TRBV25-1 with TRBJ1-4, with 9 bases aligning to TRBD1. Trimming took 4 bases from V and 7 from J; bases not matched to a gene: 7. Germline V CDR1 and CDR2: MGHDK, SYGVNS. There are 15 residues in the CDR3. CDR3 sequence reads: CASSANRGRFEKLFF. The CDR3 DNA sequence: TGTGCCAGCAGTGCTAACAGGGGGCGTTTTGAAAAACTGTTTTTT.

V and J are TRBV7-9 and TRBJ1-1, with D uncertain. The CDR3 totals 16 residues. The V gene's germline CDR1 is SEHNR and CDR2 FQNEAQ (reference sequence). The V end was cut by 6 bases, the J end by 2 bases, with 19 bases between. Written as DNA, the CDR3 is TGTGCCAGCAGTAGCTCCATGGGGTGGCCTAACACTGAAGCTTTCTTT. Translating gives CASSSSMGWPNTEAFF.

This chain links TRBV28 with TRBJ1-5; 9 positions match TRBD1. The CDR3 contains 15 residues. Germline V gene data show CDR1 as MDHEN and CDR2 as SYDVKM. The junction had 6 bases not matched to a gene; V was cut back by 3 bases and J by 6 bases. The CDR3 DNA reads TGTGCCAGCAGTTTCTGGGACAGGGCCCCTCAGCCCCAGCATTTT. It is translated as CASSFWDRAPQPQHF.

The genes are TRBV5-1 and TRBJ1-2; D may be TRBD1 (6 bases). The V gene's germline CDR1 is SGHRS and CDR2 YFSETQ. CDR3 size: 14 residues. Trimming stripped 1 base from V and 5 bases from J, with 12 bases between. The CDR3 nucleotides are TGCGCCAGCAGCTTGAACACAGGGTATTATGGCTACACCTTC. Encoded protein: CASSLNTGYYGYTF.

This chain joins TRBV20-1 and TRBJ1-6; D is uncertain. Germline V lookup: CDR1 DFQATT, CDR2 SNEGSKA (reference sequence). Trimming took 3 bases from V and 7 from J, leaving 13 bases between them. The CDR3 is made up of 14 amino acids. This CDR3 reads CSASVRGGNSPLHF. The CDR3 bases are TGCAGTGCTAGCGTGCGGGGAGGCAATTCACCCCTCCACTTT.

This clonotype was recorded at least ten times. The junction departs from germline at one end; a sequencing error may be responsible. V is TRBV12-3 or TRBV12-4 and J is TRBJ1-1, with no clear D. CDR3 size: 13 residues. The CDR3 DNA reads TGTGCCAGCAGCTTAGCCAGCTACACTGAAGCTTTCTTT. It encodes CASSLASYTEAFF.

This clonotype was detected many times. The chain combines TRBV20-1 with TRBJ1-6; TRBD1 agrees at 7 bases. Germline V gene lookup returns CDR1 DFQATT and CDR2 SNEGSKA (reference sequence). This CDR3 region has 15 residues. The V segment lost 3 bases and the J segment 5 bases; nucleotides outside the gene matches: 7. CDR3 nucleotide sequence: TGCAGTGCTAGGGTGGCCGGGACAGATAATTCACCCCTCCACTTT. Its translation is CSARVAGTDNSPLHF.